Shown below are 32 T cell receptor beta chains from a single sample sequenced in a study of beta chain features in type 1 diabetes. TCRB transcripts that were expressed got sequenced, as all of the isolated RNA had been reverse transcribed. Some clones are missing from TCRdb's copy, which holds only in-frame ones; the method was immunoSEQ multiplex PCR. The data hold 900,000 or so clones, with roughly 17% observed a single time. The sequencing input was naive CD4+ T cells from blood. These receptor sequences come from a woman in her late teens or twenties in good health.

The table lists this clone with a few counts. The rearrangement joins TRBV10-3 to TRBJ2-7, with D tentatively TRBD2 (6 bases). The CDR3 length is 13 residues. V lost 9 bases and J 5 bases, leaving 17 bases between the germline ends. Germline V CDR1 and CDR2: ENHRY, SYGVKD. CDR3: CAILGGSGDEQYF. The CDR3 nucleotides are TGTGCCATTCTGGGCGGTAGCGGCGACGAGCAGTACTTC.

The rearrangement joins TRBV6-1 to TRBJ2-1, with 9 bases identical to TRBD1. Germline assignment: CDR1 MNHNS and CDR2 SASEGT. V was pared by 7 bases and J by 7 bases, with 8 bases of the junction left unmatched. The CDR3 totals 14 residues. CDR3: CASISGTGKNEQFF. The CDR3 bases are TGTGCCAGCATTTCCGGGACAGGGAAAAATGAGCAGTTCTTC.

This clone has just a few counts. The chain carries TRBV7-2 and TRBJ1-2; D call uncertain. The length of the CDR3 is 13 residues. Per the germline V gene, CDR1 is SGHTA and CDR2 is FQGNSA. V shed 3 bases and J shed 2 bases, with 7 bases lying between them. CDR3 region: CASSFERNYGYTF. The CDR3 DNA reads TGTGCCAGCAGCTTTGAACGGAACTATGGCTACACCTTC. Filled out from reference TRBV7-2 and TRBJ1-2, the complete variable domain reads GAGVSQSPSNKVTEKGKDVELRCDPISGHTALYWYRQSLGQGLEFLIYFQGNSAPDKSGLPSDRFSAERTGGSVSTLTIQRTQQEDSAVYLCASSFERNYGYTFGSGTRLTVV.

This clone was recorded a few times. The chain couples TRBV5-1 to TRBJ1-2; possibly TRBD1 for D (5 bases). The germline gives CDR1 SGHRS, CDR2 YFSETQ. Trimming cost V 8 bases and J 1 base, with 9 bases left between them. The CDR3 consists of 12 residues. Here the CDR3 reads CARNRINYGYTF. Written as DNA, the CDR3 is TGCGCCAGGAACAGGATTAACTATGGCTACACCTTC.

The CDR3 loop reads CASTAGHPSYEQYF. CDR3 DNA sequence: TGTGCCAGCACCGCCGGGCATCCCTCCTACGAGCAGTACTTC. The chain employs TRBV28 and TRBJ2-7; no clear D. The V end was cut by 7 bases, the J end by 0 bases, with 13 bases between. CDR3 length: 14 amino acids. From germline, CDR1 is MDHEN and CDR2 SYDVKM.

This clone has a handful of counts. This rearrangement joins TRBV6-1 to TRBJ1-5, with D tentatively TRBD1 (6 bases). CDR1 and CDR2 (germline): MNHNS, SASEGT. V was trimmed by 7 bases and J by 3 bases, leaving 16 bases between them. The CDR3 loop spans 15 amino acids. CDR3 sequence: CASKRWGLNNQPQHF. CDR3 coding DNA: TGTGCCAGCAAGCGGTGGGGGCTTAACAATCAGCCCCAGCATTTT.

The CDR3 sequence: CASRDRYNEQFF. Here the CDR3 DNA reads TGTGCCAGCCGGGACAGATACAATGAGCAGTTCTTC. The V and J genes are TRBV28 and TRBJ2-1; 7 nucleotides line up with TRBD1. V lost 8 bases, J lost 4 bases, and 2 bases stayed unmatched. The V gene's germline CDR1 is MDHEN and CDR2 SYDVKM. This CDR3 has 12 residues. The full variable domain, rest sourced from reference TRBV28 and TRBJ2-1, is DVKVTQSSRYLVKRTGEKVFLECVQDMDHENMFWYRQDPGLGLRLIYFSYDVKMKEKGDIPEGYSVSREKKERFSLILESASTNQTSMYLCASRDRYNEQFFGPGTRLTVL.

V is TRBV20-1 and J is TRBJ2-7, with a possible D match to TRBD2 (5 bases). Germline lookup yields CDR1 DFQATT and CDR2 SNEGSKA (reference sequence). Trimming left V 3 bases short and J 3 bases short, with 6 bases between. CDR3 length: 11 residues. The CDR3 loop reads CSASDYYEQYF. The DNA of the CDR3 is TGCAGTGCTAGCGACTACTACGAGCAGTACTTC.

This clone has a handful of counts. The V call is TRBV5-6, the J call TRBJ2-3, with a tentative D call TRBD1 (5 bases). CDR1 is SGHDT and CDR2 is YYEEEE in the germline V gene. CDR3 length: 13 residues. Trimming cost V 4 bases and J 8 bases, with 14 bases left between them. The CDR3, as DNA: TGTGCCAGCAGCCCGGAAACCGACAGTACGCAGTATTTT. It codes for CASSPETDSTQYF.

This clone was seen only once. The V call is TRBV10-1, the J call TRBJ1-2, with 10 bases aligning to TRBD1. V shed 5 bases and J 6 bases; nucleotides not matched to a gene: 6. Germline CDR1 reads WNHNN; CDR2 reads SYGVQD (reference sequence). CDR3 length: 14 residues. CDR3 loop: CASSLDRGVDGYTF. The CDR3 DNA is TGCGCCAGCAGTTTGGACAGGGGGGTTGATGGCTACACCTTC.

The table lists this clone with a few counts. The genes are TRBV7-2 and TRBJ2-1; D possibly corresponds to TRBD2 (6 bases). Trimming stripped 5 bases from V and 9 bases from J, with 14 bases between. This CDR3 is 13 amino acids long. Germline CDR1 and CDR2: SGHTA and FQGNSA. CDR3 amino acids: CASSPRRDGEQFF. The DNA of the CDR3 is TGTGCCAGCAGCCCCCGGCGGGACGGTGAGCAGTTCTTC.

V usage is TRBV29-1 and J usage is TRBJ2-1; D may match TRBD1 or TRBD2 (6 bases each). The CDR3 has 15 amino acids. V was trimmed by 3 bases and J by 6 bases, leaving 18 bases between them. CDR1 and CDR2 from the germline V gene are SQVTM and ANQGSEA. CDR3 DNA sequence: TGCAGCGTTGACACGGGGGCCAGGTCAGGCAATGAGCAGTTCTTC. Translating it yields CSVDTGARSGNEQFF.

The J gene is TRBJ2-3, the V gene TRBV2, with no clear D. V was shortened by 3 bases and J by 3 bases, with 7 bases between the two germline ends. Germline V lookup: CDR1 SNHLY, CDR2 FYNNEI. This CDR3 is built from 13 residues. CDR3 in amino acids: CASSEFATDTQYF. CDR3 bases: TGTGCCAGCAGTGAGTTTGCTACAGATACGCAGTATTTT.

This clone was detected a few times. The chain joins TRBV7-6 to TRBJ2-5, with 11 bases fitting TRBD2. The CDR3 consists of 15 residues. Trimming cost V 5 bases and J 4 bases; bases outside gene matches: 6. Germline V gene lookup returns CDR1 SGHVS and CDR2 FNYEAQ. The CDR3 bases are TGTGCCAGCAGCCCCATCGGACTAGCGGGAGAGACCCAGTACTTC. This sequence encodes CASSPIGLAGETQYF.

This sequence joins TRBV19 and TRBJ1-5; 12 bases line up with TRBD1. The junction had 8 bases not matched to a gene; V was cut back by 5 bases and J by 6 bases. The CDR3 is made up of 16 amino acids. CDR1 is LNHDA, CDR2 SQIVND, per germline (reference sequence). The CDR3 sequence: CASSSPGTGGGQPQHF. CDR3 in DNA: TGTGCCAGTAGTTCCCCCGGGACAGGGGGCGGTCAGCCCCAGCATTTT.

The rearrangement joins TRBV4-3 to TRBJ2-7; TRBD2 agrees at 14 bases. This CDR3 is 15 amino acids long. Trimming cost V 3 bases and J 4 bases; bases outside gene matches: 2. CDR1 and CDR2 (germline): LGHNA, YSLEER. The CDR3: CASSQTSGREYEQYF. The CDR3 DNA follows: TGCGCCAGCAGCCAGACTAGCGGGAGGGAGTACGAGCAGTACTTC.

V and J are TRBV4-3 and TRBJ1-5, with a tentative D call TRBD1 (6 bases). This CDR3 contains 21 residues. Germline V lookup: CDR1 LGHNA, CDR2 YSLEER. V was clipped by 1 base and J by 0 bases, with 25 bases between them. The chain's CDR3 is CASSQGITGHRLGGSNQPQHF. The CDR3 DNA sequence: TGCGCCAGCAGCCAAGGCATCACGGGACACCGGCTAGGGGGTAGCAATCAGCCCCAGCATTTT.

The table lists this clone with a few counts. This CDR3 is CASSQEGASGYGEQFF. CDR3 DNA sequence: TGCGCCAGCAGCCAAGAGGGTGCTAGCGGGTATGGTGAGCAGTTCTTC. The rearrangement uses TRBV4-3 and TRBJ2-1; TRBD2 agrees at 8 bases. V gave up 0 bases and J gave up 9 bases; unmatched junction bases: 10. Germline V lookup: CDR1 LGHNA, CDR2 YSLEER. The CDR3 runs 16 residues.

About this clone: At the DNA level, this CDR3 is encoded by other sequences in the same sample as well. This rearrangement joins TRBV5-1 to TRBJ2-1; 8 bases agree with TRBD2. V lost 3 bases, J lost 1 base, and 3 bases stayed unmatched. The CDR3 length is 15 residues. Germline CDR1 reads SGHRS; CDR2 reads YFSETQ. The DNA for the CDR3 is TGCGCCAGCAGCTCAAGCGGGAGTTCCTACAATGAGCAGTTCTTC. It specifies CASSSSGSSYNEQFF.

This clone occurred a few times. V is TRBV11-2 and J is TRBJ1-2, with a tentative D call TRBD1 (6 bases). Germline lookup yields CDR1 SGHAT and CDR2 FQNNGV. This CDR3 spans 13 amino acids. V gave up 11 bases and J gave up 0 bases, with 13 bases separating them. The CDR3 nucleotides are TGTGCCCGGGGGGACACAACTAACTATGGCTACACCTTC. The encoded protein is CARGDTTNYGYTF.

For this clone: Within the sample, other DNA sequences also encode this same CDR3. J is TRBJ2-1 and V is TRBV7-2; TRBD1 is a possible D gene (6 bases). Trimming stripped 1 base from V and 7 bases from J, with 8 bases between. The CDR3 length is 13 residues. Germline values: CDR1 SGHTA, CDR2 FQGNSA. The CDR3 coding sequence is TGTGCCAGCAGCTTAGGTCAGGGGAATGAGCAGTTCTTC. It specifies CASSLGQGNEQFF.

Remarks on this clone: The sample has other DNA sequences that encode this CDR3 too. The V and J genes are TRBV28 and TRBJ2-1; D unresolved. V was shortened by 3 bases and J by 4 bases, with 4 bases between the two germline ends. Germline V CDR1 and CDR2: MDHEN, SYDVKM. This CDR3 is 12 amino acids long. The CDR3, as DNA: TGTGCCAGCAGTTTGGGGTACAATGAGCAGTTCTTC. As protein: CASSLGYNEQFF. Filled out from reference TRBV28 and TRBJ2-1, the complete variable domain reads DVKVTQSSRYLVKRTGEKVFLECVQDMDHENMFWYRQDPGLGLRLIYFSYDVKMKEKGDIPEGYSVSREKKERFSLILESASTNQTSMYLCASSLGYNEQFFGPGTRLTVL.

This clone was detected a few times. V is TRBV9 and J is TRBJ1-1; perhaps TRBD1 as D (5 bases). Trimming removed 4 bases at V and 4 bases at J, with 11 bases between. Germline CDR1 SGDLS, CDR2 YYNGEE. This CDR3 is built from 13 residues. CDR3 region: CASSNHGATEAFF. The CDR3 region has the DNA TGTGCCAGCAGCAACCATGGGGCCACTGAAGCTTTCTTT.

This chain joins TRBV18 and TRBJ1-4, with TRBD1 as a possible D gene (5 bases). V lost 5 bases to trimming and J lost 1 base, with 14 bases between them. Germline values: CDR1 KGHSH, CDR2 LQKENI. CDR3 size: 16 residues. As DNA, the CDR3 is TGTGCCAGCTCAAGGGGCGGAGGTGGAACTAATGAAAAACTGTTTTTT. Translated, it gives CASSRGGGGTNEKLFF.

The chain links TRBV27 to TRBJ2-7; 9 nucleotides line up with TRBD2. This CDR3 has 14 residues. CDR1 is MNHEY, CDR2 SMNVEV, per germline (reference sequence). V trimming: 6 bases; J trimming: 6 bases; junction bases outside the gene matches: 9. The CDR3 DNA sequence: TGTGCCAGCAGCCGGAGCGGGAGGTCCGGCGAGCAGTACTTC. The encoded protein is CASSRSGRSGEQYF.

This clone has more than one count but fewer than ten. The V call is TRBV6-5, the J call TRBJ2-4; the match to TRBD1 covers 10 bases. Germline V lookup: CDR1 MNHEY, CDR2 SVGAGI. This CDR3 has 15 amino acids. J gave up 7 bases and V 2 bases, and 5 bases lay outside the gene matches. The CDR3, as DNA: TGTGCCAGCAGTTACCTGCCGGGACAGGGGAACATTCAGTACTTC. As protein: CASSYLPGQGNIQYF.

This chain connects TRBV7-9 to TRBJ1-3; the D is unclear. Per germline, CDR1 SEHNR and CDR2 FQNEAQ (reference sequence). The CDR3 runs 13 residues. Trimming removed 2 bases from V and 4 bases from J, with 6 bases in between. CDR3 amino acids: CASSLNMGNTIYF. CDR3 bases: TGTGCCAGCAGCTTAAACATGGGAAACACCATATATTTT.

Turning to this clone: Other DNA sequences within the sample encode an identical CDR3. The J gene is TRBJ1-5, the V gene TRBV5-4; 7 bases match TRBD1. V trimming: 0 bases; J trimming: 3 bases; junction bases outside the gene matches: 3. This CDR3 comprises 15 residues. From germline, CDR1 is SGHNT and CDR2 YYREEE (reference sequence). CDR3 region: CASSLGGQYNQPQHF. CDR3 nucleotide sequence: TGTGCCAGCAGCTTGGGGGGACAGTACAATCAGCCCCAGCATTTT.

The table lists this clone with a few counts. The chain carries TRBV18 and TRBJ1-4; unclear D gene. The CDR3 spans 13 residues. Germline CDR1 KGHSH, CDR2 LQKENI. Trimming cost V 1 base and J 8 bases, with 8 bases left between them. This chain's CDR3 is CASSPLPKEKLFF. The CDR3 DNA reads TGTGCCAGCTCACCACTACCCAAGGAAAAACTGTTTTTT.

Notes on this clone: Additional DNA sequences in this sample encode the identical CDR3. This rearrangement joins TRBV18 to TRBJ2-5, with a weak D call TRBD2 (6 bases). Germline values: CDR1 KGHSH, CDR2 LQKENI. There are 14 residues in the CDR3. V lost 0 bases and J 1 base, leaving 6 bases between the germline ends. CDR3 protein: CASSPPRGQETQYF. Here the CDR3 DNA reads TGTGCCAGCTCACCACCGCGGGGCCAAGAGACCCAGTACTTC.

The CDR3 DNA sequence: TGCGCCAGCAGCCATTACGCGGGACAGGGTCCCGGGGAGCTGTTTTTT. This codes for CASSHYAGQGPGELFF. This rearrangement joins TRBV4-3 to TRBJ2-2; TRBD1 matches at 9 bases. Germline V gene sequence: CDR1 LGHNA, CDR2 YSLEER. CDR3 length: 16 residues. Trimming cost V 3 bases and J 6 bases; bases outside gene matches: 8.

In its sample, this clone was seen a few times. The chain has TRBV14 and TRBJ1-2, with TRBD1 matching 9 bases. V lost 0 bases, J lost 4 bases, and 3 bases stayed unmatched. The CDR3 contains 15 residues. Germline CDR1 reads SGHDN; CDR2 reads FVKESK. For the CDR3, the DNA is TGTGCCAGCAGCCAAGAGGGACAGGGACTCTATGGCTACACCTTC. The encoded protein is CASSQEGQGLYGYTF.